Included here is one T cell receptor beta chain sequence, with context. PCR was performed using 60 Vbeta and 13 Jbeta primers. Libraries were prepared by immunoSEQ multiplex PCR; TCRdb keeps only in-frame clonotypes and omits some of them. The sample yields some 51,000 clones, of which the top ten take up approximately 8.9%. Trimming removed 4 bases from V and 0 bases from J; junction bases left unmatched: 4. The CDR3 is 15 residues long. Germline V CDR1 and CDR2: LNHDA, SQIVND (reference sequence). This sample was taken from a study of cytomegalovirus exposure and HLA in healthy donors. The clonotype originates from a man aged 45-65 years in good health and CMV-seropositive. The sequencing input was PBMCs. The V and J genes are TRBV19 and TRBJ2-7; 9 positions match TRBD1. The CDR3 DNA reads TGTGCCAGTAGTAGAACAGGGGGCCGCTCCTACGAGCAGTACTTC. It encodes CASSRTGGRSYEQYF.